Below, 21 T cell receptor beta chains from the same sample are listed, as sequenced in a study of post-analysis software for immune sequencing data. Study-wide results and caveats: TRBV5-6, TRBV5-1 and TRBV20-1 were among roughly five TRBV segments more frequent in patients than controls.

Their cognate antigens are unknown. Unique molecular identifiers featured in each of the TCR beta cDNA libraries. TCRdb recomputed calls from the PCR reads with MiXCR, one row per CDR3 protein. Among about 500,000 distinct CDR3 sequences listed, approximately 45% were seen once. Sequencing was done on a sample of blood. The receptor source for this set is a girl aged 5 to 17 with multiple sclerosis.

The V and J genes are TRBV7-8 and TRBJ2-5; D unresolved. Trimming removed 0 bases from V and 3 bases from J, with 8 bases in between. In germline, CDR1 is SGHVS, CDR2 FQNEAQ. The CDR3 length is 14 residues. CDR3 in amino acids: CASSLALREETQYF. DNA of the CDR3: TGTGCCAGCAGCTTAGCGCTTAGGGAAGAGACCCAGTACTTC.

The V and J genes are TRBV12-3 or TRBV12-4 and TRBJ1-5; D might be TRBD1 (5 bases). Trimming took off 5 bases at V and 2 bases at J, with 13 bases between the two ends. The CDR3 is made up of 15 amino acids. The chain's CDR3 is CASSGRGLRNQPQHF. The CDR3 nucleotides are TGTGCCAGCAGTGGACGGGGCTTGCGCAATCAGCCCCAGCATTTT.

In this sample, this clonotype turned up a few times. This rearrangement joins TRBV27 to TRBJ2-5; D ambiguous. CDR3 length: 13 residues. V was cut by 7 bases and J by 7 bases, with 16 bases left in between. CDR1 is MNHEY, CDR2 SMNVEV, per germline (reference sequence). CDR3 protein: CASTRDGVGTQYF. CDR3 in DNA: TGTGCCAGCACACGAGACGGTGTCGGGACCCAGTACTTC.

The chain uses TRBV12-3 or TRBV12-4 and TRBJ2-1; D possibly corresponds to TRBD1 (5 bases). Trimming pared 5 bases from V and 10 bases from J, leaving 18 bases between. There are 14 residues in the CDR3. CDR3 sequence (DNA): TGTGCCAGCAGTCCTGGACACCTCTCCTACGAGCAGTTCTTC. The encoded protein is CASSPGHLSYEQFF.

This clonotype has more than one count but fewer than ten. This chain connects TRBV7-2 to TRBJ2-5; D could derive from TRBD1 or TRBD2 (5 bases each). V was shortened by 1 base and J by 4 bases, with 7 bases between the two germline ends. CDR3 length equals 13 residues. Per germline, CDR1 SGHTA and CDR2 FQGNSA. CDR3 bases: TGTGCCAGCAGCTTAGGGGGGTCAGAGACCCAGTACTTC. It yields the protein CASSLGGSETQYF.

This chain links TRBV3-1 with TRBJ2-3, with D uncertain. With 0 bases removed from V and 5 bases from J, the gap between germline ends came to 12 bases. CDR3 size: 15 residues. The germline CDR1 and CDR2 sequences are LGHDT and YNNKEL (reference sequence). The CDR3 nucleotides read TGTGCCAGCAGCCAAGATTTGGTAGCTGGAGATACGCAGTATTTT. This gives the protein CASSQDLVAGDTQYF.

This clonotype was observed a few times. This rearrangement joins TRBV20-1 to TRBJ1-6; D perhaps matches TRBD1 (6 bases). Per germline, CDR1 DFQATT and CDR2 SNEGSKA (reference sequence). This CDR3 is 15 amino acids long. V shed 4 bases and J shed 6 bases, with 16 bases lying between them. CDR3 protein: CSATDAGAGNSPLHF. The CDR3 DNA sequence: TGCAGTGCTACCGATGCGGGGGCCGGTAATTCACCCCTCCACTTT.

The rearrangement joins TRBV7-3 to TRBJ2-3, with TRBD2 matching over 9 bases. The V segment lost 1 base and the J segment 1 base; nucleotides outside the gene matches: 9. The CDR3 runs 18 residues. Germline values: CDR1 SGHTA, CDR2 FQGTGA. CDR3 DNA: TGTGCCAGCAGCTTAATTGGTCCGACTAGCGGAGGCACAGATACGCAGTATTTT. Translated: CASSLIGPTSGGTDTQYF.

In nucleotides, the CDR3 is TGTGCCACCACCGGATACAGGGGGCGAAATGAGCAGTTCTTC. Protein product: CATTGYRGRNEQFF. The V gene is TRBV10-3, the J gene TRBJ2-1; the match to TRBD1 covers 9 bases. Trimming at V came to 10 bases and at J to 7 bases, leaving 11 bases not matched to a gene. This CDR3 is built from 14 residues. Germline CDR1 reads ENHRY; CDR2 reads SYGVKD.

The rearrangement links TRBV20-1 to TRBJ1-2, with TRBD1 as a possible D gene (6 bases). The V gene lost 5 bases and the J gene lost 3 bases, with 19 bases spanning the gap. This CDR3 contains 15 residues. The V gene's germline CDR1 is DFQATT and CDR2 SNEGSKA (reference sequence). The CDR3 DNA is TGCAGTGCTGTAGACCGGCCCAGGGGCTACTATGGCTACACCTTC. Translated: CSAVDRPRGYYGYTF.

This sequence joins TRBV7-8 and TRBJ2-3; TRBD1 is a possible D gene (6 bases). Germline V gene lookup returns CDR1 SGHVS and CDR2 FQNEAQ. V dropped 5 bases and J dropped 4 bases, with 16 bases sitting between them. The CDR3 consists of 15 residues. In DNA, the CDR3 is TGTGCCAGCAGCGCCAACAGGGTTCGGGCAGATACGCAGTATTTT. Encoded protein: CASSANRVRADTQYF.

J is TRBJ1-2 and V is TRBV28, with unresolved D. V was clipped by 5 bases and J by 5 bases, with 12 bases between them. There are 13 residues in the CDR3. Germline assignment: CDR1 MDHEN and CDR2 SYDVKM. The CDR3 sequence is CASSIQTIYGYTF. The CDR3 nucleotides read TGTGCCAGCAGTATCCAGACGATATATGGCTACACCTTC.

The V and J genes are TRBV20-1 and TRBJ2-3; no definite D call. Trimming stripped 2 bases from V and 7 bases from J, with 4 bases between. The CDR3 sequence is 10 residues long. Germline assignment: CDR1 DFQATT and CDR2 SNEGSKA (reference sequence). CDR3 DNA: TGCAGTGCTAGATACAATACGCAGTATTTT. Amino acids: CSARYNTQYF.

This clonotype was observed a handful of times. The rearrangement joins TRBV28 to TRBJ2-7; no clear D. There are 13 residues in the CDR3. The germline gives CDR1 MDHEN, CDR2 SYDVKM. Trimming took 4 bases from V and 2 from J, leaving 9 bases between them. The CDR3 DNA sequence: TGTGCCAGCAGTTCCCAGGCGCCCTACGAGCAGTACTTC. Amino acid sequence: CASSSQAPYEQYF.

This clonotype appeared many times. The chain couples TRBV20-1 to TRBJ2-1, with TRBD2 identical over 15 bases. This CDR3 comprises 18 residues. Germline CDR1 and CDR2: DFQATT and SNEGSKA (reference sequence). J lost 0 bases, V lost 7 bases, and 10 bases had no gene match. The CDR3, as DNA: TGCAGTGGATGGACTAGCGGGAGGGCCGGAAGCTCCTACAATGAGCAGTTCTTC. The encoded protein is CSGWTSGRAGSSYNEQFF.

This clonotype was seen just once. The chain carries TRBV2 and TRBJ2-3; D possibly corresponds to TRBD1 (6 bases). Germline-derived CDR1 and CDR2 are SNHLY and FYNNEI. Trimming removed 5 bases at V and 0 bases at J, with 12 bases between. The CDR3 consists of 15 residues. CDR3 sequence: CASSNGQSSTDTQYF. The DNA of the CDR3 is TGTGCCAGCAGTAACGGACAGTCGAGCACAGATACGCAGTATTTT.

V gene TRBV7-9 combines with J gene TRBJ1-2, with D perhaps TRBD1 (5 bases). The V gene lost 5 bases and the J gene lost 6 bases, with 19 bases spanning the gap. The length of the CDR3 is 15 residues. Germline CDR1 is SEHNR and CDR2 is FQNEAQ (reference sequence). The chain's CDR3 is CASSGVRGRLDGYTF. The CDR3 DNA reads as TGTGCCAGCAGCGGCGTAAGGGGACGGCTCGATGGCTACACCTTC. Complete variable domain (other parts from reference TRBV7-9 and TRBJ1-2): DTGVSQNPRHKITKRGQNVTFRCDPISEHNRLYWYRQTLGQGPEFLTYFQNEAQLEKSRLLSDRFSAERPKGSFSTLEIQRTEQGDSAMYLCASSGVRGRLDGYTFGSGTRLTVV.

This clonotype has a handful of counts. The rearrangement joins TRBV28 to TRBJ1-2; a weak D match, TRBD1 (6 bases). This CDR3 spans 15 amino acids. V lost 2 bases and J 8 bases, leaving 18 bases between the germline ends. Germline V gives CDR1 MDHEN, CDR2 SYDVKM. The CDR3 is CASSLGGGGGYGYTF. CDR3 bases: TGTGCCAGCAGTTTAGGAGGAGGAGGGGGTTACGGCTACACCTTC.

This clonotype was picked up one time. This chain joins TRBV29-1 and TRBJ1-1; no firm D call. Germline V gives CDR1 SQVTM, CDR2 ANQGSEA. V lost 4 bases and J 0 bases, leaving 6 bases between the germline ends. This CDR3 is 12 amino acids long. CDR3 sequence (DNA): TGCAGCGTTGGCTGGGTGAACACTGAAGCTTTCTTT. Protein: CSVGWVNTEAFF.

V usage is TRBV10-2 and J usage is TRBJ1-1; D uncertain. Trimming removed 3 bases from V and 1 base from J, with 9 bases in between. Germline CDR1 WSHSY, CDR2 SAAADI. The CDR3 length is 14 residues. Written as DNA, the CDR3 is TGCGCCAGCAGTGACTTCGGCAGGAACACTGAAGCTTTCTTT. This encodes CASSDFGRNTEAFF.

CDR3 bases: TGCAGTGCGAGTAGCGGGAGCCGGTCCTACAATGAGCAGTTCTTC. Its translation: CSASSGSRSYNEQFF. The J gene is TRBJ2-1, the V gene TRBV20-1; TRBD2 matches 9 bases. This CDR3 region has 15 residues. V lost 6 bases and J lost 1; bases outside the gene matches: 7. Germline CDR1 and CDR2: DFQATT and SNEGSKA (reference sequence).